This T cell receptor (beta chain) is from a study of molecular identifiers for immune sequencing clone quantification. This clonotype was found many times. The naive CD8 libraries originated from between 20,000 and 1,000,000 sorted cells and drew on 10%, 30% or 50% RNA. Naive CD8 T cells were FACS-sorted by CD8+CD4-CCR7+CD45RA+ markers. Previously published methods and listed TCR primers were used for the bulk TCR libraries. One entry per CDR3 protein, called by TCRdb with MiXCR from the PCR reads. Of some 320,000 distinct CDR3 sequences listed, about 22% are singletons. CDR1 is LGHNA and CDR2 is YSLEER in the germline V gene. V was trimmed by 0 bases and J by 1 base, leaving 7 bases between them. This CDR3 is built from 15 residues.

The V and J genes are TRBV4-3 and TRBJ1-5, with D unclear. The sample was naive CD8+ T cells from blood, with Jurkat cell RNA spiked in. Subset meaning: FACS-sorted CD8+CD4-CCR7+CD45RA+ naive T cells. The clonotype originates from a human donor in good health. Some libraries in this study had Jurkat cell RNA spiked in. The CDR3 DNA is TGCGCCAGCAGCCAAGAGATCTTCAGCAATCAGCCCCAGCATTTT. Translated: CASSQEIFSNQPQHF.